The 28 T cell receptor beta chains reported below all come from one sample, sequenced in a study of spatial heterogeneity in lung cancer. Time point in this sample: blood at routine non-recurrence follow-up after resection. No cell sorting; template was whole RNA from tumor, lung tissue or PBMC. TCRdb analysed the 5' RACE reads with MiXCR anew, one entry per CDR3 protein. The sample includes around 110,000 distinct CDR3 sequences, 12% of them seen just once. Sequenced material: PBMCs, taken at follow-up. The receptor source for this set is a male donor with early-stage non-small cell lung cancer.

This clonotype was seen only a few times. V is TRBV5-1 and J is TRBJ1-6; tentatively, D is TRBD1 (5 bases). V was cut by 0 bases and J by 6 bases, with 7 bases left in between. Germline lookup yields CDR1 SGHRS and CDR2 YFSETQ. The CDR3 has 14 amino acids. This chain's CDR3 is CASSLEGRNSPLHF. The CDR3, as DNA: TGCGCCAGCAGCTTGGAGGGGCGTAATTCACCCCTCCACTTT.

Many counts were recorded for this clonotype. This sequence joins TRBV27 and TRBJ2-2; 8 nucleotides agree with TRBD2. The V and J ends lost 3 bases and 4 bases, in that order; junction bases with no gene match: 7. CDR1 is MNHEY and CDR2 is SMNVEV in the germline V gene (reference sequence). CDR3 length: 16 amino acids. This chain's CDR3 is CASSFVGLVGTGELFF. As DNA, the CDR3 is TGTGCCAGCAGTTTCGTGGGACTAGTCGGCACCGGGGAGCTGTTTTTT.

For this clonotype: This may come from a read error, since a much larger clone is one base off. The rearrangement joins TRBV7-8 to TRBJ1-5, with TRBD1 as a possible D gene (6 bases). CDR1 and CDR2 from the germline V gene are SGHVS and FQNEAQ. The CDR3 extends over 22 amino acids. The germline V and J ends were trimmed by 5 bases and 0 bases, with 32 bases remaining between them. The CDR3 sequence is CASSVSIRGTTGALYSNQPQHF. The CDR3 coding sequence is TGTGCCAGCAGCGTATCCATACGAGGGACGACAGGAGCCCTTTATAGCAATCAGCCCCAGCATTTT.

This clonotype was seen repeatedly, ten times or more. The chain links TRBV5-1 to TRBJ1-1, with 7 bases aligning to TRBD1. The ends lost 3 bases at V and 0 bases at J; junction bases unmatched: 5. The CDR3 contains 15 residues. CDR1 is SGHRS, CDR2 YFSETQ, per germline. CDR3 residues: CASSWDSEMNTEAFF. In DNA form, the CDR3 reads TGCGCCAGCAGCTGGGACAGCGAAATGAACACTGAAGCTTTCTTT. The variable domain in full, with the rest retrieved from reference TRBV5-1 and TRBJ1-1, is KAGVTQTPRYLIKTRGQQVTLSCSPISGHRSVSWYQQTPGQGLQFLFEYFSETQRNKGNFPGRFSGRQFSNSRSEMNVSTLELGDSALYLCASSWDSEMNTEAFFGQGTRLTVV.

This clonotype appeared a few times. The chain is built from TRBV29-1 and TRBJ2-7, with 13 positions matching TRBD2. CDR3 size: 14 residues. J gave up 9 bases and V 0 bases, and 5 bases lay outside the gene matches. Germline CDR1 and CDR2: SQVTM and ANQGSEA. The CDR3 sequence: CSVEDGTSGDGQYF. CDR3 coding DNA: TGCAGCGTTGAAGATGGGACTAGCGGGGATGGGCAGTACTTC.

V is TRBV28 and J is TRBJ1-5; unclear D gene. With 4 bases removed from V and 8 bases from J, the gap between germline ends came to 6 bases. Germline V gene data show CDR1 as MDHEN and CDR2 as SYDVKM. CDR3 size: 11 residues. The CDR3, as DNA: TGTGCCAGCAGTTCTAGGGAGCCCCAGCATTTT. Its translation: CASSSREPQHF.

This clonotype was observed many times. The V call is TRBV5-1, the J call TRBJ2-7; 8 bases fit TRBD2. This CDR3 is built from 14 residues. The J segment lost 5 bases and the V segment lost 5 bases, leaving 9 bases of the junction unmatched. CDR1 and CDR2 (germline): SGHRS, YFSETQ. The CDR3 loop reads CASSGGGPSNEQYF. CDR3 nucleotide sequence: TGCGCCAGCAGTGGCGGGGGGCCCAGCAACGAGCAGTACTTC.

This clonotype was detected only a few times. The V and J genes are TRBV15 and TRBJ1-2; D remains unclear. The ends were cut back, 3 bases at V and 7 bases at J, with 12 bases in the middle. Germline V lookup: CDR1 LNHNV, CDR2 YYDKDF (reference sequence). This CDR3 has 13 residues. CDR3 nucleotides: TGTGCCACCAGCAGTGGCAGCGGAGGTGGCTACACCTTC. It specifies CATSSGSGGGYTF.

This clonotype occurred a few times. This chain links TRBV7-2 with TRBJ1-6, with D maybe TRBD1 (5 bases). Germline-derived CDR1 and CDR2 are SGHTA and FQGNSA. V shed 1 base and J shed 10 bases, with 5 bases lying between them. The CDR3 spans 12 residues. The CDR3 DNA is TGTGCCAGCAGCTTAGAGGGGTCACCCCTCCACTTT. Amino acid sequence: CASSLEGSPLHF.

The chain has TRBV7-6 and TRBJ2-3, with D unresolved. Trimming took 0 bases from V and 10 from J, leaving 11 bases between them. The CDR3 is 13 residues long. Germline CDR1 and CDR2: SGHVS and FNYEAQ. This chain's CDR3 is CASSLAQQNPQYF. The CDR3 DNA reads as TGTGCCAGCAGCTTAGCCCAGCAGAATCCGCAGTATTTT.

This clonotype was seen at least ten times. The CDR3 reads CASSPGTGSNEQFF. CDR3 sequence (DNA): TGTGCCAGCTCACCAGGGACAGGGAGCAATGAGCAGTTCTTC. The V call is TRBV18, the J call TRBJ2-1, with TRBD1 identical over 9 bases. V was clipped by 2 bases and J by 6 bases; unmatched bases: 2. The CDR3 runs 14 residues. Germline CDR1 is KGHSH and CDR2 is LQKENI.

This clonotype appeared a few times. V and J are TRBV11-2 and TRBJ2-3, with D possibly called TRBD1 or TRBD2 (6 bases each). The ends were cut back, 5 bases at V and 4 bases at J, with 19 bases in the middle. The CDR3 has 16 amino acids. The germline V gene has CDR1 SGHAT and CDR2 FQNNGV. Here the CDR3 DNA reads TGTGCCAGCAGCCCTCGTTTCGGGGGCGATTCAGATACGCAGTATTTT. Encoded protein: CASSPRFGGDSDTQYF.

This clonotype showed up many times. This sequence joins TRBV27 and TRBJ1-1; 8 positions agree with TRBD1. Germline lookup yields CDR1 MNHEY and CDR2 SMNVEV (reference sequence). Unmatched junction bases numbered 10, after V lost 3 bases and J lost 7 bases. The CDR3 extends over 15 amino acids. CDR3 sequence reads: CASSFHPGTGGEAFF. The CDR3 coding sequence is TGTGCCAGCAGTTTCCACCCCGGGACAGGTGGTGAAGCTTTCTTT.

Ten or more counts support this clonotype. The J gene is TRBJ1-1, the V gene TRBV6-5, with 7 bases aligning to TRBD1. Germline CDR1 reads MNHEY; CDR2 reads SVGAGI. The CDR3 runs to 13 residues. V trimming: 5 bases; J trimming: 1 base; junction bases outside the gene matches: 1. Here the CDR3 reads CASSRQGNTEAFF. For the CDR3, the DNA is TGTGCCAGCAGTCGACAGGGGAACACTGAAGCTTTCTTT.

This clonotype showed up many times. This rearrangement joins TRBV12-3 or TRBV12-4 to TRBJ1-5; the match to TRBD1 covers 7 bases. The CDR3 totals 14 residues. The V and J ends lost 5 bases and 8 bases, in that order; junction bases with no gene match: 9. The CDR3 region has the DNA TGTGCCAGCAGTCCGACAGGGAAGGGTGAGCCCCAGCATTTT. This gives the protein CASSPTGKGEPQHF.

This chain joins TRBV10-3 and TRBJ1-5; perhaps TRBD1 as D (5 bases). CDR1 is ENHRY, CDR2 SYGVKD, per germline. Deletions cut 6 bases from V and 5 bases from J, with 17 bases between. The CDR3 extends over 15 amino acids. CDR3 nucleotide sequence: TGTGCCATCAGCAACCCCGGGACCACCCATCAGCCCCAGCATTTT. It codes for CAISNPGTTHQPQHF.

This clonotype is judged medium-sized (0.01 to 0.1%). The chain recombines TRBV11-2 with TRBJ2-3; tentative D call: TRBD1 (5 bases). Trimming cost V 5 bases and J 3 bases, with 12 bases left between them. The germline V gene has CDR1 SGHAT and CDR2 FQNNGV. CDR3 length equals 14 residues. In nucleotides, the CDR3 is TGTGCCAGCAGCGTGTCCAGGGTTACAGATACGCAGTATTTT. Its translation: CASSVSRVTDTQYF.

The chain employs TRBV28 and TRBJ2-3, with a possible D match to TRBD2 (7 bases). Germline V gene data show CDR1 as MDHEN and CDR2 as SYDVKM. V lost 3 bases and J lost 6, with 13 bases in between. This CDR3 has 14 residues. CDR3 sequence (DNA): TGTGCCAGCAGTTTCCCGGGGGGCGCGGATACGCAGTATTTT. Amino acids: CASSFPGGADTQYF.

This clonotype was picked up a small number of times. The gene calls are TRBV14 and TRBJ2-7; D is perhaps TRBD1 (6 bases). V gave up 1 base and J gave up 7 bases, with 14 bases separating them. The CDR3 extends over 14 amino acids. Germline lookup yields CDR1 SGHDN and CDR2 FVKESK. The CDR3 loop is CASSQGQVLGEQYF. CDR3 DNA: TGTGCCAGCAGCCAAGGACAGGTGCTTGGGGAGCAGTACTTC. Complete variable domain (other parts from reference TRBV14 and TRBJ2-7): EAGVTQFPSHSVIEKGQTVTLRCDPISGHDNLYWYRRVMGKEIKFLLHFVKESKQDESGMPNNRFLAERTGGTYSTLKVQPAELEDSGVYFCASSQGQVLGEQYFGPGTRLTVT.

This clonotype was detected only a few times. The gene calls are TRBV27 and TRBJ2-1; D may be TRBD2 (5 bases). CDR3 size: 13 residues. V was trimmed by 3 bases and J by 4 bases, leaving 7 bases between them. CDR1 is MNHEY, CDR2 SMNVEV, per germline (reference sequence). CDR3 in amino acids: CASSFTGYNEQFF. CDR3 DNA: TGTGCCAGCAGTTTCACGGGATACAATGAGCAGTTCTTC.

Many counts were recorded for this clonotype. This sequence joins TRBV7-9 and TRBJ2-5, with D unresolved. The CDR3 covers 11 residues. Deletions cut 3 bases from V and 2 bases from J, with 1 base between. The germline V gene has CDR1 SEHNR and CDR2 FQNEAQ (reference sequence). CDR3 loop: CASSFQETQYF. In DNA form, the CDR3 reads TGTGCCAGCAGCTTTCAAGAGACCCAGTACTTC.

This clonotype occurred a few times. The rearrangement uses TRBV18 and TRBJ2-2, with D unclear. The V gene lost 1 base and the J gene lost 0 bases, with 9 bases spanning the gap. Germline V gene data show CDR1 as KGHSH and CDR2 as LQKENI. The CDR3 is 16 residues long. The CDR3: CASSPLQVTNTGELFF. The CDR3 DNA reads TGTGCCAGCTCACCACTCCAGGTGACGAACACCGGGGAGCTGTTTTTT.

This rearrangement joins TRBV15 to TRBJ1-5; no reliable D call. CDR1 is LNHNV, CDR2 YYDKDF, per germline (reference sequence). CDR3 length: 18 amino acids. The ends were cut back, 0 bases at V and 0 bases at J, with 15 bases in the middle. The CDR3 sequence: CATSRDFLQTHSNQPQHF. CDR3 bases: TGTGCCACCAGCAGAGATTTTCTTCAGACTCATAGCAATCAGCCCCAGCATTTT. Based on the CDR3 plus reference TRBV15 and TRBJ1-5, the full variable domain is DAMVIQNPRYQVTQFGKPVTLSCSQTLNHNVMYWYQQKSSQAPKLLFHYYDKDFNNEADTPDNFQSRRPNTSFCFLDIRSPGLGDTAMYLCATSRDFLQTHSNQPQHFGDGTRLSIL.

This clonotype was seen a handful of times. The chain recombines TRBV11-3 with TRBJ2-7; D is uncertain. The V and J ends lost 5 bases and 7 bases respectively, with 18 bases between them. Germline CDR1 and CDR2: SGHNT and YENEEA. This CDR3 spans 14 amino acids. CDR3: CASSNTLGSREQYF. The CDR3, as DNA: TGTGCCAGCAGCAACACCTTGGGCTCCCGGGAGCAGTACTTC.

The chain has TRBV7-8 and TRBJ1-3; D uncertain. The length of the CDR3 is 15 residues. The V and J ends lost 5 bases and 4 bases respectively, with 15 bases between them. CDR1 is SGHVS and CDR2 is FQNEAQ in the germline V gene. The CDR3 DNA follows: TGTGCCAGCAGCCCCCTCCGGCCGGAGGGAAACACCATATATTTT. As protein: CASSPLRPEGNTIYF.

This clonotype was detected a few times. The rearrangement joins TRBV7-9 to TRBJ2-3; 7 bases fit TRBD2. The CDR3 length is 18 residues. Germline V gene lookup returns CDR1 SEHNR and CDR2 FQNEAQ (reference sequence). With 0 bases clipped from V and 0 bases from J, the junction kept 9 bases outside the gene matches. This chain's CDR3 is CASSLAEGLVSSTDTQYF. For the CDR3, the DNA is TGTGCCAGCAGCTTAGCGGAAGGACTAGTTTCTAGCACAGATACGCAGTATTTT.

This clonotype was observed at least ten times. The chain links TRBV7-2 to TRBJ2-1, with TRBD1 matching over 9 bases. Germline V gene sequence: CDR1 SGHTA, CDR2 FQGNSA. Trimming cost V 4 bases and J 6 bases; bases outside gene matches: 10. The CDR3 runs 16 residues. CDR3 protein: CASSSMRDRVVNEQFF. The CDR3 bases are TGTGCCAGCAGCTCCATGCGGGACAGGGTCGTCAATGAGCAGTTCTTC.

This clonotype was seen more than once but under ten times. V and J are TRBV9 and TRBJ1-6, with D unclear. Germline CDR1 is SGDLS and CDR2 is YYNGEE. The germline V and J ends were trimmed by 2 bases and 5 bases, with 14 bases remaining between them. The CDR3 has 16 amino acids. This chain's CDR3 is CASSVGDQAHNSPLHF. The CDR3 region has the DNA TGTGCCAGCAGCGTGGGAGACCAGGCACATAATTCACCCCTCCACTTT.